This paragraph covers one TCR beta chain sequence. The same CDR3 arises from other DNA sequences in this sample as well. This CDR3 is 12 amino acids long. V gave up 2 bases and J gave up 4 bases, with 6 bases separating them. Per the germline V gene, CDR1 is MDHEN and CDR2 is SYDVKM. The data derive from a study of shared clonotypes between healthy human individuals. The protocol was immunoSEQ multiplex PCR, while the TCRdb copy is restricted to in-frame clones and leaves out a portion. The sample yields over a million clones, 75% to 85% seen once. The sequenced sample consisted of memory CD4+ T cells from PBMCs. Subset defined: CD45RA-negative fraction. The TCR originated in a man aged 18 to 35 in good health. Some clones in this sample may be carry-over from other donors' samples. V and J are TRBV28 and TRBJ2-7, with D uncertain. CDR3 sequence (DNA): TGTGCCAGCAGTTTAAACCAGTACGAGCAGTACTTC. Its translation is CASSLNQYEQYF.